This T cell receptor beta chain was identified in a study of blood T cell repertoires in COVID-19. Assay used: immunoSEQ multiplex PCR; TCRdb lists only in-frame clones, some missing. The table includes fewer than 250,000 clones, about 88% detected once. With V trimmed by 5 bases and J by 7 bases, 13 bases remained unmatched. There are 16 residues in the CDR3. The germline gives CDR1 SGHNT, CDR2 YENEEA. The chain is built from TRBV11-3 and TRBJ2-3, with 9 bases aligning to TRBD1. Specimen: peripheral blood. This receptor was obtained from a man in his forties or fifties with acute or convalescent COVID-19. Here the CDR3 DNA reads TGTGCCAGCAGCCCCCGGGACAGGGAGAGCGAATATACGCAGTATTTT. Residues: CASSPRDRESEYTQYF.